Described below is a single T cell receptor (beta chain) sequence and its context. The antigen remains unidentified. The data were produced by immunoSEQ multiplex PCR, yet TCRdb's version contains in-frame clones alone and is incomplete. The sample gives 1,400,000 or so clones, approximately 98.5% of which show up once; roughly 0.35% is in the top ten. Trimming left V 1 base short and J 3 bases short, with 9 bases between. CDR3 length: 15 residues. Germline V lookup: CDR1 KGHSH, CDR2 LQKENI. This entry comes from a study of shared clonotypes between healthy human individuals. General study findings and limits: It was expected that sequencing depth would affect clonotype sharing among donors.

The sequencing input was naive CD4+ T cells sorted from blood. As to subset: CD45RA+ positively selected. The V and J genes are TRBV18 and TRBJ2-2; D is perhaps TRBD2 (6 bases). This sequence originates from a man aged 25 to 40 in good health. This CDR3 reads CASSPLTGDTGELFF. CDR3 DNA sequence: TGTGCCAGCTCACCACTGACGGGGGACACCGGGGAGCTGTTTTTT. Based on the CDR3 plus reference TRBV18 and TRBJ2-2, the full variable domain is NAGVMQNPRHLVRRRGQEARLRCSPMKGHSHVYWYRQLPEEGLKFMVYLQKENIIDESGMPKERFSAEFPKEGPSILRIQQVVRGDSAAYFCASSPLTGDTGELFFGEGSRLTVL.